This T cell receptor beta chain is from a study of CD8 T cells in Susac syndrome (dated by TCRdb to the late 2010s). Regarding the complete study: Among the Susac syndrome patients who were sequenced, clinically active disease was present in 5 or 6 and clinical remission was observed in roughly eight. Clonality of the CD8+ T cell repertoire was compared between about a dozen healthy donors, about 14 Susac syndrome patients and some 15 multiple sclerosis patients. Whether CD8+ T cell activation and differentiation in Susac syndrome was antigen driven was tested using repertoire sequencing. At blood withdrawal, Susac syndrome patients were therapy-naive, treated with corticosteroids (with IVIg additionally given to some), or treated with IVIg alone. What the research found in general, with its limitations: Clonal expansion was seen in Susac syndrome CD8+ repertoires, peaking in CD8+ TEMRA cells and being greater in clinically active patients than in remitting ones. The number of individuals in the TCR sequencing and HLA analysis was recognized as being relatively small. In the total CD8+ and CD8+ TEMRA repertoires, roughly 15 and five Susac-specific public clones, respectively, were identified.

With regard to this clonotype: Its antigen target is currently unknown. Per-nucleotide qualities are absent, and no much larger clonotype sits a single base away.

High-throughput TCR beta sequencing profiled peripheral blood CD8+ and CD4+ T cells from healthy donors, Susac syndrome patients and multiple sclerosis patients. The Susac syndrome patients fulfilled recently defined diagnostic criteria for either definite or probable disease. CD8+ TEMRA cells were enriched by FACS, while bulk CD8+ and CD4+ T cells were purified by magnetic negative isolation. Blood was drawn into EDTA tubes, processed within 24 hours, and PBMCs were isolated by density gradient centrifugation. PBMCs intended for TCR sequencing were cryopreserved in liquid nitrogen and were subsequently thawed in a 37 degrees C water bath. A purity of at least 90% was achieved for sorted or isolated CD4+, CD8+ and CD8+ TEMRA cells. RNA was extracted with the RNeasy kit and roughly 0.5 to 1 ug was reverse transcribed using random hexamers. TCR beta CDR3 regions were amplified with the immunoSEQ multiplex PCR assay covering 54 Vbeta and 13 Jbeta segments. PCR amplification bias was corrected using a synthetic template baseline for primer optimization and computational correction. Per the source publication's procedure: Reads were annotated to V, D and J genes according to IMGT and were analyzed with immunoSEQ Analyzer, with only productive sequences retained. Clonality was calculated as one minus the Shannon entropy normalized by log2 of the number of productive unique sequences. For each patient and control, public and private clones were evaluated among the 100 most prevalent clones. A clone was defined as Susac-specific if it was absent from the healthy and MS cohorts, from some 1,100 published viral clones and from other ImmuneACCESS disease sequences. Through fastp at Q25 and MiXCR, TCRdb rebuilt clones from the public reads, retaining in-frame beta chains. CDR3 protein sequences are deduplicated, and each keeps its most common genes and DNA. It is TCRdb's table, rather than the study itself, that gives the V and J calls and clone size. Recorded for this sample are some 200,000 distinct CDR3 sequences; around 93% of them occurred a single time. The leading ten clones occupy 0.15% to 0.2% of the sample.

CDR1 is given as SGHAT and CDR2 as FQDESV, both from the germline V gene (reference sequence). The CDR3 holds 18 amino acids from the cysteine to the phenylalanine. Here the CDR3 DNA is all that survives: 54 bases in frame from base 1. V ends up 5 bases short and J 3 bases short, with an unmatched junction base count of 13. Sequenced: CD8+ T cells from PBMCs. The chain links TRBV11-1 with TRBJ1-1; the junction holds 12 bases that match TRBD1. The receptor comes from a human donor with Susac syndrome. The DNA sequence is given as TGTGCCAGCAGCCGTAACCGGGACAGGGGGCTTCGGGACACTGAAGCTTTCTTT. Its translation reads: CASSRNRDRGLRDTEAFF. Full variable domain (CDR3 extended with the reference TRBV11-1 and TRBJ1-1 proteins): EAEVAQSPRYKITEKSQAVAFWCDPISGHATLYWYRQILGQGPELLVQFQDESVVDDSQLPKDRFSAERLKGVDSTLKIQPAELGDSAMYLCASSRNRDRGLRDTEAFFGQGTRLTVV.